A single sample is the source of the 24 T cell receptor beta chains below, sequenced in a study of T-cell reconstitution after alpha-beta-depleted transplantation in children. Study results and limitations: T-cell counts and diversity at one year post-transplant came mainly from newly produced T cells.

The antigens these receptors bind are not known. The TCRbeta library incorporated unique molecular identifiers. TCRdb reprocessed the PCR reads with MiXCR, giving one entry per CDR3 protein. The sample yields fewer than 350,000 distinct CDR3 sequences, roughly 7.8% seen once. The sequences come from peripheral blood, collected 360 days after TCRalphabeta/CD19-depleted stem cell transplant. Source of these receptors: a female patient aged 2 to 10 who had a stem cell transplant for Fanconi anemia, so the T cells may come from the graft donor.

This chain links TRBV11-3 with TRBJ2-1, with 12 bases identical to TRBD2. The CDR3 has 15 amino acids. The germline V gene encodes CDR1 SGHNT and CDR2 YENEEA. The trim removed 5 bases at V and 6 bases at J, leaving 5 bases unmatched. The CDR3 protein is CASSPSGGASNEQFF. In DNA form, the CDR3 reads TGTGCCAGCAGCCCTAGCGGGGGGGCCAGCAATGAGCAGTTCTTC.

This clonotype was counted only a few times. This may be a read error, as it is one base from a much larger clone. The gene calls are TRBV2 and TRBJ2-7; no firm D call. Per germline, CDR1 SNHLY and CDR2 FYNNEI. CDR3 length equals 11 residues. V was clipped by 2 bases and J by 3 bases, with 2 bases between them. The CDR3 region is CASSEYYEQYF. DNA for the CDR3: TGTGCCAGCAGTGAATACTACGAGCAGTACTTC.

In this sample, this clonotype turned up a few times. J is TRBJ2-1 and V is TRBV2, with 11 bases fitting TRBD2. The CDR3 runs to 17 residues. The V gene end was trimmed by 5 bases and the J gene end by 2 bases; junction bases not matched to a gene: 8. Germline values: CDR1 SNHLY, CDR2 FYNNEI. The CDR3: CASSLTLAGGPYNEQFF. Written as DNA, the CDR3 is TGTGCCAGCAGTTTGACTCTAGCGGGGGGCCCCTACAATGAGCAGTTCTTC. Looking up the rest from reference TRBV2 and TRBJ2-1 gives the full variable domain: EPEVTQTPSHQVTQMGQEVILRCVPISNHLYFYWYRQILGQKVEFLVSFYNNEISEKSEIFDDQFSVERPDGSNFTLKIRSTKLEDSAMYFCASSLTLAGGPYNEQFFGPGTRLTVL.

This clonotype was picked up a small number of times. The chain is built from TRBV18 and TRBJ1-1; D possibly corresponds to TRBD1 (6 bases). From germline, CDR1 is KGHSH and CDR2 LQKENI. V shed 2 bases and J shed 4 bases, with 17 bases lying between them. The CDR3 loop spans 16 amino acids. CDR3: CASSPKFVGGGTEAFF. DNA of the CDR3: TGTGCCAGCTCACCAAAATTTGTAGGGGGAGGCACTGAAGCTTTCTTT.

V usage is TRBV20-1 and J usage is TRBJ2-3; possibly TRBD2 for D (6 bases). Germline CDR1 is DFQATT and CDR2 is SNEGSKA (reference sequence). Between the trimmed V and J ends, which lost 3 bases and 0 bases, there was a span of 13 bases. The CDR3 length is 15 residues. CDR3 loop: CSASGGTSSTDTQYF. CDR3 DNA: TGCAGTGCTAGTGGTGGGACTTCTAGCACAGATACGCAGTATTTT.

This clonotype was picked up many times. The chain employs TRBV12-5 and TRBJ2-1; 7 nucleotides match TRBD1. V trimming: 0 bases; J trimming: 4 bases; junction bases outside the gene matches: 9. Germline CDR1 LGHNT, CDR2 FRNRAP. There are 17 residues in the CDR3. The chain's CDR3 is CASGLVQFPGGYNEQFF. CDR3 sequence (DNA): TGTGCTAGTGGTTTGGTACAGTTTCCAGGGGGTTACAATGAGCAGTTCTTC.

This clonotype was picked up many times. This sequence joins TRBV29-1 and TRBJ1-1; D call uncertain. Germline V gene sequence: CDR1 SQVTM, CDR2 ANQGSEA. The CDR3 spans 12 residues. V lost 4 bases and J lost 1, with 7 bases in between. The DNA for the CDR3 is TGCAGCGTTGGGAGACAGAACACTGAAGCTTTCTTT. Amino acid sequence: CSVGRQNTEAFF.

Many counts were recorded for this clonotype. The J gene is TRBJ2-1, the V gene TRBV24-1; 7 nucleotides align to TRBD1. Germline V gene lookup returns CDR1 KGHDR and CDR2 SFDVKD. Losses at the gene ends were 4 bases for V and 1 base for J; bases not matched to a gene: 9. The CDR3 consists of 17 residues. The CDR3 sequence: CATSDPATGMSYNEQFF. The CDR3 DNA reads TGTGCCACCAGTGACCCTGCGACAGGGATGTCCTACAATGAGCAGTTCTTC.

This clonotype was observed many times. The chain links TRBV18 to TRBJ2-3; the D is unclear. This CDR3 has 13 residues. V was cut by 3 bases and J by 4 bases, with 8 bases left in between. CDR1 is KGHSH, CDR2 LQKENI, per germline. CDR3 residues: CASSPQFPDTQYF. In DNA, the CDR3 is TGTGCCAGCTCACCGCAGTTCCCAGATACGCAGTATTTT.

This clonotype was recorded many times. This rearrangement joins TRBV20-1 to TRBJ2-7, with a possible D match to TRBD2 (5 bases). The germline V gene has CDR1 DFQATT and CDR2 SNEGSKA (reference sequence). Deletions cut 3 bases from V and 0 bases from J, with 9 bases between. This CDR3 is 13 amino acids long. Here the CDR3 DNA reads TGCAGTGCTAGGGCTGGGAGCTCCTACGAGCAGTACTTC. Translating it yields CSARAGSSYEQYF.

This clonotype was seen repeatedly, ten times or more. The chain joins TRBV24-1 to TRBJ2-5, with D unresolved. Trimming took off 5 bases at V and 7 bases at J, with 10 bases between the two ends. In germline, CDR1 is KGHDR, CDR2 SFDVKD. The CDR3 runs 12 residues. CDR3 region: CATSGSIGTQYF. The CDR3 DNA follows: TGTGCCACCAGTGGCAGTATTGGGACCCAGTACTTC.

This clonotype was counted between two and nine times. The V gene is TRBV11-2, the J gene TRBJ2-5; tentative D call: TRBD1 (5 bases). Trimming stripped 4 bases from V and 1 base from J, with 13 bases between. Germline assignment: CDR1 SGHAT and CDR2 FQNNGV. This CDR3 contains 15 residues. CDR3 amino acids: CASSYSVGLQETQYF. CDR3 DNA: TGTGCCAGCAGCTACTCGGTGGGGCTCCAAGAGACCCAGTACTTC.

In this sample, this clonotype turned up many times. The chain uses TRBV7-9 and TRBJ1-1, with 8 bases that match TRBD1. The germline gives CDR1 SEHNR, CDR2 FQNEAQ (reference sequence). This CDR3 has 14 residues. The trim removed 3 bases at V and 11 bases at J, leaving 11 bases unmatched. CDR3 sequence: CASSFGESGGWAFF. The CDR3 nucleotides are TGTGCCAGCAGCTTTGGAGAATCAGGGGGCTGGGCTTTCTTT.

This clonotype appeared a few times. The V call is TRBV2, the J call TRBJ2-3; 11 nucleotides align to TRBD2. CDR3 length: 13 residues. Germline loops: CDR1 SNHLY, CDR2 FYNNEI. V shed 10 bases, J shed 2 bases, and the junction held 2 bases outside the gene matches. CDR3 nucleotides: TGTGCCAAGGGACTAGCGGACACAGATACGCAGTATTTT. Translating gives CAKGLADTDTQYF.

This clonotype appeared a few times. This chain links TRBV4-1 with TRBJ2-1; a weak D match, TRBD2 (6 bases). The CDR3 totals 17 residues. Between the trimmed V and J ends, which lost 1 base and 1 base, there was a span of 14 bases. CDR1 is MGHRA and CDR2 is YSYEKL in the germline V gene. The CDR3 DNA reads TGCGCCAGCAGCCAAGCCGGCGGGGTAAGGTCCTACAATGAGCAGTTCTTC. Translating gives CASSQAGGVRSYNEQFF.

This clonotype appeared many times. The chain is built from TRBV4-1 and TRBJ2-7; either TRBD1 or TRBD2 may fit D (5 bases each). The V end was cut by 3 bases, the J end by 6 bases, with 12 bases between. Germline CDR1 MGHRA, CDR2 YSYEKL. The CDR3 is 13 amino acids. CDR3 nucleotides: TGCGCCAGCAGCCACGACAAGGGACCCGAGCAGTACTTC. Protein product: CASSHDKGPEQYF.

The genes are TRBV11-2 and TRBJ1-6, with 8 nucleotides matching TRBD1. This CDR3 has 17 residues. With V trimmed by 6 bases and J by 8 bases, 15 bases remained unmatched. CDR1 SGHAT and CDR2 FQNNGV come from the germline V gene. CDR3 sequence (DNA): TGTGCCAGCAGTTCCGCTAGCCCCGGGACAGGACATTCACCCCTCCACTTT. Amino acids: CASSSASPGTGHSPLHF.

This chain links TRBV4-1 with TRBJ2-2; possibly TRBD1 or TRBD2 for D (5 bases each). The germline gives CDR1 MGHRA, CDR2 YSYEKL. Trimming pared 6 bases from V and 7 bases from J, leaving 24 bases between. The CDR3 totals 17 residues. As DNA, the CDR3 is TGCGCCAGCAGATCCCCGGGGTCGAGGGGAAGGGACGGGGAGCTGTTTTTT. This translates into CASRSPGSRGRDGELFF.

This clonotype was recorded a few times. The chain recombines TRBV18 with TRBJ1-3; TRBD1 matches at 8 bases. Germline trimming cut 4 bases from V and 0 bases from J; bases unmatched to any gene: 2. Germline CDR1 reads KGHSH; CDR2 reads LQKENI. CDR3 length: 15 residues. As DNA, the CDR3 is TGTGCCAGCTCACTGACAGGGGCCTCTGGAAACACCATATATTTT. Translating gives CASSLTGASGNTIYF.

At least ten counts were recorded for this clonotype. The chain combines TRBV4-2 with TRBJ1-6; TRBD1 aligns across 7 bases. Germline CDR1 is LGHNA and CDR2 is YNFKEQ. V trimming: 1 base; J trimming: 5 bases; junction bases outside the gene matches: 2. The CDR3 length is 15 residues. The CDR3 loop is CASSQGGTDNSPLHF. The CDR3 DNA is TGTGCCAGCAGCCAAGGGGGGACAGATAATTCACCCCTCCACTTT.

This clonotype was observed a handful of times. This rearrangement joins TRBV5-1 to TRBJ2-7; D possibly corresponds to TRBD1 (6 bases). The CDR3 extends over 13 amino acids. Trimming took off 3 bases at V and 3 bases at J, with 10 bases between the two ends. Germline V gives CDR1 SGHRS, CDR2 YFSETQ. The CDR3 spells CASSSGTFYEQYF. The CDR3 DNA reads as TGCGCCAGCAGCTCAGGGACATTCTACGAGCAGTACTTC.

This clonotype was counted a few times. The CDR3: CATGATANYGYTF. The CDR3 nucleotides read TGTGCCACCGGAGCAACCGCTAACTATGGCTACACCTTC. V is TRBV12-3 or TRBV12-4 and J is TRBJ1-2; unclear D gene. V was trimmed by 10 bases and J by 0 bases, leaving 12 bases between them. The CDR3 contains 13 residues.

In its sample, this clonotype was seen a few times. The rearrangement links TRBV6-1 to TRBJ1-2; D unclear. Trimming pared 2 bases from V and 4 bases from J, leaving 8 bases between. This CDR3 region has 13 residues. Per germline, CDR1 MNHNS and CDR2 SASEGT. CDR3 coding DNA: TGTGCCAGCAGTGAAACACTGACCTATGGCTACACCTTC. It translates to CASSETLTYGYTF.

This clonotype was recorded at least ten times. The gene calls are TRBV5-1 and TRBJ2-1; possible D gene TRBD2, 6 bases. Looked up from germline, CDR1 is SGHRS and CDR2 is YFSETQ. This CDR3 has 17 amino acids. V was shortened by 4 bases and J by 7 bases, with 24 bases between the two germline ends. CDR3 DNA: TGCGCCAGCAGCAGGGGAGGCGCGGACTTAAGATGGAATGAGCAGTTCTTC. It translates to CASSRGGADLRWNEQFF.